A selection of T cell receptor beta chains follows, all from one sample in a study of T cell repertoires in cytomegalovirus infection. Antigens of these TCRs are unknown. TCRdb independently ran MiXCR on the reads; one entry per CDR3 protein. The sample records about 310,000 distinct CDR3 sequences, 20% to 25% being singletons. Specimen: cultured PBMCs, collected from culture after CMV antigen stimulation. All receptors derive from a human donor in good health (CMV status not recorded). Some clones in this sample may be carry-over from other donors' samples. Each CDR3 is given with its conserved first and last residue. D genes are given only for firm matches. Expanded clones are given a class, and other clones once, few, many or no size at all.

clone size | D gene | J gene | V gene | CDR3 protein | CDR3 DNA
- | TRBD1 | TRBJ1-1 | TRBV2 | CASSEVQGAWTEAFF | TGTGCCAGCAGTGAAGTACAGGGGGCATGGACTGAAGCTTTCTTT
few | - | TRBJ2-1 | TRBV5-6 | CASSLGHSYNEQFF | TGTGCCAGCAGCTTGGGCCACTCCTACAATGAGCAGTTCTTC
- | - | TRBJ2-5 | TRBV12-3/TRBV12-4 | CASSPSGGSETQYF | TGTGCCAGCAGCCCGTCTGGAGGGTCAGAGACCCAGTACTTC
many | - | TRBJ2-1 | TRBV7-8 | CASSLPFAGEGGGREQFF | TGTGCCAGCAGCTTACCCTTTGCGGGAGAGGGGGGGGGGCGTGAGCAGTTCTTC
- | TRBD1 | TRBJ1-5 | TRBV6-1 | CASSRTTGGINQPQHF | TGTGCCAGCAGTCGTACGACAGGGGGCATCAATCAGCCCCAGCATTTT
- | TRBD2 | TRBJ2-1 | TRBV30 | CAWSVLTGGNEQFF | TGTGCCTGGAGTGTATTAACGGGGGGCAATGAGCAGTTCTTC
few | TRBD1 | TRBJ2-4 | TRBV7-9 | CASSSSTGGAKNIQYF | TGTGCCAGCAGCAGTTCGACAGGGGGAGCCAAAAACATTCAGTACTTC
few | - | TRBJ2-1 | TRBV18 | CASSPWGDYNEQFF | TGTGCCAGCTCACCGTGGGGGGACTACAATGAGCAGTTCTTC
few | - | TRBJ2-2 | TRBV7-8 | CASSLEGQYTGELFF | TGTGCCAGCAGCTTAGAGGGGCAGTACACCGGGGAGCTGTTTTTT
- | - | TRBJ1-1 | TRBV11-2 | CASSLRVSNTEAFF | TGTGCCAGCAGCTTACGGGTCTCGAACACTGAAGCTTTCTTT
- | - | TRBJ1-2 | TRBV12-3/TRBV12-4 | CASSSGPYGYTF | TGTGCCAGCAGTTCAGGACCTTATGGCTACACCTTC
once | TRBD1 | TRBJ1-3 | TRBV12-3/TRBV12-4 | CASSFGGGLNTIYF | TGTGCCAGCAGTTTCGGAGGGGGCCTAAACACCATATATTTT
many | TRBD1 | TRBJ1-2 | TRBV27 | CASRPGQNYGYTF | TGTGCCAGCAGGCCGGGACAGAACTATGGCTACACCTTC
few | - | TRBJ1-6 | TRBV12-3/TRBV12-4 | CASSFWDSPLHF | TGTGCCAGCAGTTTTTGGGATTCACCCCTCCACTTT
many | TRBD1 | TRBJ2-7 | TRBV6-5 | CASSYIGTGYEQYF | TGTGCCAGCAGCTACATAGGGACAGGCTACGAGCAGTACTTC
few | TRBD1 | TRBJ2-3 | TRBV10-3 | CAIRTGGLDTQYF | TGTGCCATCAGGACAGGGGGGTTGGATACGCAGTATTTT
many | TRBD2 | TRBJ2-3 | TRBV7-6 | CASSSPTSGREGTDTQYF | TGTGCCAGCAGCTCACCCACTAGCGGGAGAGAGGGCACAGATACGCAGTATTTT
- | - | TRBJ2-1 | TRBV5-1 | CASTRDTSNEQFF | TGCGCCAGCACCCGAGACACGAGTAATGAGCAGTTCTTC
few | - | TRBJ1-2 | TRBV7-9 | CASSLTDRDLYGYTF | TGTGCCAGCAGCCTAACGGATCGGGACCTCTATGGCTACACCTTC
- | - | TRBJ1-4 | TRBV4-3 | CASSQAPPQQTNEKLFF | TGCGCCAGCAGCCAAGCACCCCCCCAGCAAACTAATGAAAAACTGTTTTTT